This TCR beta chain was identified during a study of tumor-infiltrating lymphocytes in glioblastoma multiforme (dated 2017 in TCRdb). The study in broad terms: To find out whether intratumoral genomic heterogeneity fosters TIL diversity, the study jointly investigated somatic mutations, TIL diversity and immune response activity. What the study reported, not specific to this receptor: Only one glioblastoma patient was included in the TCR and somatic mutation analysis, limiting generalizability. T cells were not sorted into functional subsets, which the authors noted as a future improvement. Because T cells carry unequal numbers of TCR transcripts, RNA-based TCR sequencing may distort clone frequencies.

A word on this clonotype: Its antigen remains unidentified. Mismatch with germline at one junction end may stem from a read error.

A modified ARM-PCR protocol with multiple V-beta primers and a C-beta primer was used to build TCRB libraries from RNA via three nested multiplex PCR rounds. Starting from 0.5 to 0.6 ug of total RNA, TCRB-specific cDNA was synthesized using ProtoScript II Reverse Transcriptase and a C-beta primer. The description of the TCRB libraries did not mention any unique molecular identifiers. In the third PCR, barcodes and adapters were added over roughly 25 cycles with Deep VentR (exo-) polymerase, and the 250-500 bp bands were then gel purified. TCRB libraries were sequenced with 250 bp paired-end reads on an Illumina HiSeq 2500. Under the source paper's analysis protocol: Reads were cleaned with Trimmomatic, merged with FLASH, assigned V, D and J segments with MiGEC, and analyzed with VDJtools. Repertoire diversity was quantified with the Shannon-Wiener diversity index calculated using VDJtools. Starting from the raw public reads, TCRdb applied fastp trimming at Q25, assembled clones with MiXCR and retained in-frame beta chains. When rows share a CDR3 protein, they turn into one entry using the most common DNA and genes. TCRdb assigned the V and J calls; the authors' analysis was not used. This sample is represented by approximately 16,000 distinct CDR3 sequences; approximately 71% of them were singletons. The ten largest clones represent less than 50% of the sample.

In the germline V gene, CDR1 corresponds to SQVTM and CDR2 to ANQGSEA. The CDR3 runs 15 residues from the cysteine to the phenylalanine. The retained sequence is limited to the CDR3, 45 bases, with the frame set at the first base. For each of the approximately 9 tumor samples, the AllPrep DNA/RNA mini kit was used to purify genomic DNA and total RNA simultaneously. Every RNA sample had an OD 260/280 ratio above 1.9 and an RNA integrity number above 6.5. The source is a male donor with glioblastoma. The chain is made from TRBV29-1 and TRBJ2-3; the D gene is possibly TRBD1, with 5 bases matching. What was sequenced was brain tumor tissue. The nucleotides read TGCAGTGTTGAAGCCCGAAACGTGGGGCCAGATACGCAGTATTTT. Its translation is CSVEARNVGPDTQYF.